This T cell receptor (beta chain) was captured in a study of blood T cell repertoires in COVID-19 (dated by TCRdb to the early 2020s). About the study as a whole: Collaborator samples came from the United States, Italy and Spain and covered acute and convalescent phases of COVID-19. The material from the prospective study consisted of cDNA or gDNA derived from T cells, B-cell-depleted T cells, or PBMCs. Subjects who had been exposed to COVID-19, were actively infected with it, or had recovered from it provided the deeply sampled blood TCRbeta repertoires that made up the dataset. The repertoires were released in a freely available public database intended as a resource for research on the immune response to SARS-CoV-2. Samples came from the ongoing ImmuneRACE study (first 160 participants) plus 1,254 subjects from 6 global collaborators. Sample metadata almost always included a de-identified subject ID, COVID-19 status, age in years and sex. Where HLA class I and class II types were available, the types were taken from metadata supplied by the sample provider, not from assay-based typing.

This clone was counted only a few times. Its antigen target is currently unknown. There are no base qualities to consult, and no much larger clone falls within one base. The CDR3 contains 16 residues, cysteine and phenylalanine counted. Left in the record is the CDR3 DNA by itself, 48 bases read in frame from the first base. The germline V and J ends show losses of 5 bases and 1 base respectively, and no gene match explains 11 bases of the junction. CDR1 is given as SGHAT and CDR2 as FQNNGV, both from the germline V gene. The collaborating institutions used their own protocols to collect whole blood in K2EDTA tubes. For TCRbeta analysis, collaborators shipped samples in one of three forms: frozen whole blood, isolated PBMCs, or DNA extracted from either of those sample types. Overall study results and their limits: Clinical and demographic metadata were provided uncurated, with the amount varying by source and participant.

The immunoSEQ Assay, a bias-controlled multiplex PCR, was used to amplify TCRbeta CDR3 regions from genomic DNA. Under the source paper's analysis protocol: The number of nucleated cells in each sample was estimated by amplification of reference gene primers within the assay. Sequence reads were collapsed and filtered to measure the absolute abundance of every unique TCRbeta CDR3 rearrangement. Productive Simpson clonality was computed per sample as the square root of Simpson's diversity index over productive rearrangements. This immuneACCESS table, as held by TCRdb, lists in-frame sequences with V and J called but not all clones. Of the missing ones, under half trace to an unresolved V gene in checked studies; the others have no known cause. V and J calls and clone size are those listed in that table; D and trimming were worked out from the DNA. Present in this sample are 150,000 to 200,000 clones, roughly nine tenths of which were seen just once. The ten top clones hold roughly 20% of the sample.

This sequence uses TRBV11-2 and TRBJ2-7, with 7 junctional bases fitting TRBD1. This clonotype originated in a man between 70 and 80 years old with active or convalescent COVID-19. The sample consisted of peripheral blood. The nucleotides read TGTGCCAGCAGCATTCTACAGGGGAGAGGTTCCTACGAGCAGTACTTC. This yields the protein CASSILQGRGSYEQYF.